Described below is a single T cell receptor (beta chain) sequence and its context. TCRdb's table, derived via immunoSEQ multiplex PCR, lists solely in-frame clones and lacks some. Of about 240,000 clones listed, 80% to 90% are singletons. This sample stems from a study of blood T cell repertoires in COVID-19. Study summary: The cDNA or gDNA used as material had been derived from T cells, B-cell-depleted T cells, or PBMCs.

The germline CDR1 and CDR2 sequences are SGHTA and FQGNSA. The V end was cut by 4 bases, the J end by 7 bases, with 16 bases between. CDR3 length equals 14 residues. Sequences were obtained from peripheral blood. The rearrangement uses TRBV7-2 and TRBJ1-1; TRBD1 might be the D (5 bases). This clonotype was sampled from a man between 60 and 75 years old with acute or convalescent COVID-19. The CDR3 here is CASSSTGRASEAFF. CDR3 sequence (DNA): TGTGCCAGCAGCTCCACGGGCAGGGCAAGTGAAGCTTTCTTT.